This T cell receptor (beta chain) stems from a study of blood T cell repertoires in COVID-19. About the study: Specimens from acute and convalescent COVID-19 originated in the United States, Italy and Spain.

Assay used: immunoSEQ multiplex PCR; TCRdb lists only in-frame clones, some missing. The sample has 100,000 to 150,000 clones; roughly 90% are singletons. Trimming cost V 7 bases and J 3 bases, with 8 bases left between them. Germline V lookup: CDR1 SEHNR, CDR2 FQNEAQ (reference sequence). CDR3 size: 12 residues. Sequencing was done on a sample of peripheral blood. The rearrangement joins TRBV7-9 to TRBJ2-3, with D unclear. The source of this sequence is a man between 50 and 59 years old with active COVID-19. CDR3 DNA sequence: TGTGCCAGCACCCCCGTAACAGATACGCAGTATTTT. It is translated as CASTPVTDTQYF.